The next 31 T cell receptor beta chains were all read from a single sample in a study of T cell responses to AZD1222 COVID-19 vaccine. Measured with immunoSEQ multiplex PCR; TCRdb has only the in-frame clones, and not every one. The data hold fewer than 200,000 clones, with around nine tenths observed a single time. The source was peripheral blood, collected 28 days after the second dose of the MenACWY control vaccine. The origin of the receptors is an adult who received the MenACWY meningococcal vaccine as a control.

The chain links TRBV10-3 to TRBJ1-1, with D perhaps TRBD1 (5 bases). The V gene lost 4 bases and the J gene lost 0 bases, with 15 bases spanning the gap. The germline gives CDR1 ENHRY, CDR2 SYGVKD. This CDR3 is built from 16 residues. In DNA form, the CDR3 reads TGTGCCATCAGTGGTAAGGGGAACGTCGTGAACACTGAAGCTTTCTTT. It codes for CAISGKGNVVNTEAFF.

This chain uses TRBV11-1 with TRBJ2-2; 7 bases are a match to TRBD1. This CDR3 region has 16 residues. In germline, CDR1 is SGHAT, CDR2 FQDESV (reference sequence). V was pared by 6 bases and J by 4 bases, with 11 bases of the junction left unmatched. CDR3 residues: CASSHQGTEVTGELFF. The CDR3 coding sequence is TGTGCCAGCAGTCACCAGGGGACAGAAGTCACCGGGGAGCTGTTTTTT.

On this clone: The junction and the germline gene differ at one end; a read error may be behind it. This chain links TRBV7-7 with TRBJ2-1; TRBD2 matches 14 bases. There are 16 residues in the CDR3. Per germline, CDR1 SSHAT and CDR2 FNYEAQ (reference sequence). In DNA form, the CDR3 reads TGTGCTAGCAGCTCGACTAGCGGGAGGGCCTACAATGAGCAGTTCTTC. Translated, it gives CASSSTSGRAYNEQFF.

This clone appeared once. The genes are TRBV21-1 and TRBJ2-1. TRBV21-1 is a documented pseudogene. This CDR3 is 16 amino acids long. Written as DNA, the CDR3 is TGTGCCAGCAGCAAAGAGGTCCGATGCTCCTACAATGAGCAGTTCTTC. Translating it yields CASSKEVRCSYNEQFF.

The chain is built from TRBV7-9 and TRBJ1-1, with D tentatively TRBD1 (5 bases). Trimming took 1 base from V and 4 from J, leaving 10 bases between them. Looked up from germline, CDR1 is SEHNR and CDR2 is FQNEAQ (reference sequence). This CDR3 has 14 amino acids. The CDR3 is CASSLDHGGTEAFF. CDR3 sequence (DNA): TGTGCCAGCAGCTTAGACCACGGGGGCACTGAAGCTTTCTTT.

This clone occurred a few times. The rearrangement links TRBV12-3 or TRBV12-4 to TRBJ1-5; a possible D gene is TRBD1 (5 bases). Trimming took off 6 bases at V and 7 bases at J, with 10 bases between the two ends. This CDR3 comprises 12 residues. In DNA form, the CDR3 reads TGTGCCAGCAGCTCAGGGAGACAGCCCCAGCATTTT. Residues: CASSSGRQPQHF.

This sequence joins TRBV5-1 and TRBJ2-1; tentative D call: TRBD1 (5 bases). CDR1 is SGHRS and CDR2 is YFSETQ in the germline V gene. The CDR3 consists of 13 residues. V shed 0 bases and J shed 8 bases, with 9 bases lying between them. The CDR3 here is CASSLEVRDEQFF. The CDR3 DNA reads as TGCGCCAGCAGCTTGGAGGTCAGGGATGAGCAGTTCTTC. Full variable domain (remainder filled in from reference TRBV5-1 and TRBJ2-1): KAGVTQTPRYLIKTRGQQVTLSCSPISGHRSVSWYQQTPGQGLQFLFEYFSETQRNKGNFPGRFSGRQFSNSRSEMNVSTLELGDSALYLCASSLEVRDEQFFGPGTRLTVL.

The chain is built from TRBV11-1 and TRBJ1-2; 9 bases line up with TRBD1. Germline V lookup: CDR1 SGHAT, CDR2 FQDESV (reference sequence). After removal of 5 bases from V and 5 bases from J, the junction contained 9 bases not matched to a gene. The CDR3 totals 15 residues. In nucleotides, the CDR3 is TGTGCCAGCAGCCGTGGGACAGGGTCCCCATATGGCTACACCTTC. Its protein is CASSRGTGSPYGYTF.

This sequence joins TRBV5-1 and TRBJ1-1, with D perhaps TRBD1 (5 bases). The V gene's germline CDR1 is SGHRS and CDR2 YFSETQ. The CDR3 runs 16 residues. V was clipped by 7 bases and J by 1 base, with 20 bases between them. CDR3 region: CASAQSPDRTNTEAFF. DNA for the CDR3: TGCGCCAGCGCCCAATCCCCTGACAGAACGAACACTGAAGCTTTCTTT.

The chain links TRBV12-3 or TRBV12-4 to TRBJ2-3, with unresolved D. The CDR3 length is 13 residues. V lost 3 bases to trimming and J lost 1 base, with 5 bases between them. In DNA, the CDR3 is TGTGCCAGCAGTTTGTCCGGCACAGATACGCAGTATTTT. The encoded protein is CASSLSGTDTQYF.

The chain links TRBV11-2 to TRBJ1-1, with D unclear. V lost 3 bases to trimming and J lost 0 bases, with 5 bases between them. Germline loops: CDR1 SGHAT, CDR2 FQNNGV. CDR3 length: 13 residues. Here the CDR3 reads CASSLALNTEAFF. The CDR3 nucleotides read TGTGCCAGCAGCTTGGCGCTGAACACTGAAGCTTTCTTT.

This clone was seen a single time. V usage is TRBV5-1 and J usage is TRBJ2-7; 8 bases map to TRBD1. There are 14 residues in the CDR3. V trimming: 1 base; J trimming: 3 bases; junction bases outside the gene matches: 3. In germline, CDR1 is SGHRS, CDR2 YFSETQ. The CDR3 sequence: CASSLSGQVYEQYF. DNA of the CDR3: TGCGCCAGCAGCTTGTCGGGACAGGTCTACGAGCAGTACTTC.

The CDR3 protein is CTSSQDTQEHSYEQYF. The CDR3 bases are TGCACCAGCAGCCAAGATACCCAGGAGCACTCCTACGAGCAGTACTTC. V is TRBV1 and J is TRBJ2-7. TRBV1 is a pseudogene. CDR3 length equals 16 residues.

Written as DNA, the CDR3 is TGTGCCAGCAGCTTAGGGCCCCCACAGGGGGGATATGGCTACACCTTC. Protein sequence: CASSLGPPQGGYGYTF. This chain joins TRBV7-2 and TRBJ1-2; 8 bases are shared with TRBD1. The V segment lost 1 base and the J segment 5 bases; nucleotides outside the gene matches: 9. This CDR3 is built from 16 residues. Germline CDR1 and CDR2: SGHTA and FQGNSA.

The chain combines TRBV5-6 with TRBJ1-5; D uncertain. The V gene's germline CDR1 is SGHDT and CDR2 YYEEEE. The CDR3 length is 15 residues. V was shortened by 0 bases and J by 0 bases, with 7 bases between the two germline ends. The CDR3 spells CASSLDRLSNQPQHF. CDR3 in DNA: TGTGCCAGCAGCTTGGACCGTCTTAGCAATCAGCCCCAGCATTTT.

In DNA form, the CDR3 reads TGTGCCAGTAGATCGGGACAGGGGTATCAGCCCCAGCATTTT. Amino acid sequence: CASRSGQGYQPQHF. The rearrangement joins TRBV19 to TRBJ1-5, with TRBD1 matching 10 bases. V was clipped by 6 bases and J by 5 bases; unmatched bases: 4. The CDR3 totals 14 residues. Germline assignment: CDR1 LNHDA and CDR2 SQIVND (reference sequence).

The gene calls are TRBV11-2 and TRBJ1-1; the D is unclear. The CDR3 consists of 13 residues. Germline CDR1 reads SGHAT; CDR2 reads FQNNGV. V shed 0 bases and J shed 5 bases, with 7 bases lying between them. The CDR3 spells CASSLDLRTEAFF. For the CDR3, the DNA is TGTGCCAGCAGCTTAGATCTCAGAACTGAAGCTTTCTTT.

V and J are TRBV29-1 and TRBJ2-1; 9 bases match TRBD2. This CDR3 contains 13 residues. The junction had 9 bases not matched to a gene; V was cut back by 5 bases and J by 10 bases. The V gene's germline CDR1 is SQVTM and CDR2 ANQGSEA. For the CDR3, the DNA is TGCAGCGTTCCACAGGGCGGGGGGGTCGAGCAGTTCTTC. Protein sequence: CSVPQGGGVEQFF.

The J gene is TRBJ2-3, the V gene TRBV6-5; possible D gene TRBD2, 5 bases. This CDR3 is 15 amino acids long. Germline V lookup: CDR1 MNHEY, CDR2 SVGAGI. With 6 bases removed from V and 4 bases from J, the gap between germline ends came to 17 bases. The CDR3 spells CASRRALSGADTQYF. CDR3 nucleotide sequence: TGTGCCAGCAGACGGGCCCTGAGCGGCGCAGATACGCAGTATTTT.

This chain connects TRBV24-1 to TRBJ2-2; D call uncertain. The CDR3 is made up of 12 amino acids. Germline lookup yields CDR1 KGHDR and CDR2 SFDVKD. Trimming left V 9 bases short and J 4 bases short, with 8 bases between. Here the CDR3 reads CATGEATGELFF. As DNA, the CDR3 is TGTGCCACCGGGGAAGCCACCGGGGAGCTGTTTTTT.

Remarks on this clone: The sample carries other DNA sequences with the same CDR3. The chain recombines TRBV3-1 (or the pseudogene TRBV3-2) with TRBJ1-5; no clear D gene. Germline loops: CDR1 LGHDT, CDR2 YNNKEL (reference sequence). The ends were cut back, 0 bases at V and 7 bases at J, with 10 bases in the middle. The CDR3 has 14 residues. CDR3 amino acids: CASSQDAGNQPQHF. For the CDR3, the DNA is TGTGCCAGCAGCCAAGATGCGGGGAACCAGCCCCAGCATTTT.

The CDR3 reads CASRDTSGRAVDTQYF. CDR3 coding DNA: TGTGCCAGCAGGGATACTAGCGGGAGGGCCGTGGATACGCAGTATTTT. This sequence joins TRBV7-2 and TRBJ2-3, with TRBD2 matching 13 bases. With V trimmed by 6 bases and J by 6 bases, 9 bases remained unmatched. The CDR3 spans 16 residues. CDR1 SGHTA and CDR2 FQGNSA come from the germline V gene.

The chain is built from TRBV15 and TRBJ2-1, with D possibly matching TRBD1 (5 bases). Trimming stripped 3 bases from V and 9 bases from J, with 18 bases between. CDR3 length: 15 residues. The germline gives CDR1 LNHNV, CDR2 YYDKDF (reference sequence). CDR3 nucleotides: TGTGCCACCAGCAGCTGGCGGACACCTGGACGTGAGCAGTTCTTC. Its protein is CATSSWRTPGREQFF.

This clone was observed once. The J gene is TRBJ1-4, the V gene TRBV9, with 10 bases identical to TRBD1. The CDR3 length is 15 residues. CDR1 SGDLS and CDR2 YYNGEE come from the germline V gene. V shed 4 bases and J 6 bases; nucleotides not matched to a gene: 6. The CDR3 is CASSPRGQGYEKLFF. The CDR3 nucleotides read TGTGCCAGCAGCCCCAGGGGACAGGGGTATGAAAAACTGTTTTTT.

For this clone: This same CDR3 is encoded by further DNA sequences in the sample. V usage is TRBV9 and J usage is TRBJ2-3; D not resolved. Per germline, CDR1 SGDLS and CDR2 YYNGEE. This CDR3 contains 14 residues. V lost 2 bases and J 1 base, leaving 8 bases between the germline ends. The CDR3 DNA is TGTGCCAGCAGCGTGGAGCAGCGCACAGATACGCAGTATTTT. Its protein is CASSVEQRTDTQYF.

This chain links TRBV19 with TRBJ1-5; no clear D. With 4 bases removed from V and 7 bases from J, the gap between germline ends came to 11 bases. CDR1 and CDR2 from the germline V gene are LNHDA and SQIVND (reference sequence). The CDR3 loop spans 13 amino acids. This CDR3 reads CASSRDNRQPQHF. CDR3 nucleotides: TGTGCCAGTAGTAGAGACAATCGACAGCCCCAGCATTTT.

This clone was seen more than once but under ten times. The J gene is TRBJ1-1, the V gene TRBV5-8; no firm D call. The germline gives CDR1 SGHTS, CDR2 YDEGEE. Trimming removed 1 base at V and 6 bases at J, with 10 bases between. The CDR3 totals 13 residues. In DNA, the CDR3 is TGTGCCAGCAGCTTGATCGGGGAAGCTGAAGCTTTCTTT. Translated: CASSLIGEAEAFF.

The chain links TRBV10-1 to TRBJ1-1; the D is unclear. The ends were cut back, 4 bases at V and 0 bases at J, with 6 bases in the middle. The CDR3 has 13 residues. Germline V lookup: CDR1 WNHNN, CDR2 SYGVQD (reference sequence). CDR3 loop: CASSAQMNTEAFF. Here the CDR3 DNA reads TGCGCCAGCAGTGCCCAGATGAACACTGAAGCTTTCTTT.

The chain carries TRBV3-1 (or the pseudogene TRBV3-2) and TRBJ1-3, with 7 bases matching TRBD1. CDR1 and CDR2 from the germline V gene are LGHDT and YNNKEL (reference sequence). The CDR3 runs 15 residues. The junction had 6 bases not matched to a gene; V was cut back by 4 bases and J by 3 bases. The chain's CDR3 is CASSLRQGYGNTIYF. The DNA of the CDR3 is TGTGCCAGCAGCCTTAGACAGGGCTATGGAAACACCATATATTTT.

This clone appeared once. For the CDR3, the DNA is TGTGCCAGTATAACACTCTCTGGAAACACCATATATTTT. Its protein product is CASITLSGNTIYF. This chain connects TRBV19 to TRBJ1-3, with D uncertain. In germline, CDR1 is LNHDA, CDR2 SQIVND (reference sequence). The CDR3 has 13 residues. V dropped 7 bases and J dropped 0 bases, with 7 bases sitting between them.

The genes are TRBV30 and TRBJ1-2; 7 bases fit TRBD1. The germline CDR1 and CDR2 sequences are GTSNPN and SVGIG (reference sequence). The CDR3 totals 15 residues. V dropped 5 bases and J dropped 1; count of bases not matched to a gene: 10. The CDR3 spells CAWETTGNINYGYTF. CDR3 nucleotides: TGTGCCTGGGAAACGACAGGGAACATTAACTATGGCTACACCTTC. Full variable domain (missing parts from reference TRBV30 and TRBJ1-2): SQTIHQWPATLVQPVGSPLSLECTVEGTSNPNLYWYRQAAGRGLQLLFYSVGIGQISSEVPQNLSASRPQDRQFILSSKKLLLSDSGFYLCAWETTGNINYGYTFGSGTRLTVV.